One sample yielded the 21 T cell receptor beta chains listed below, sequenced in a study of cytomegalovirus exposure and HLA in healthy donors. Use of 60 Vbeta and 13 Jbeta primers characterized the PCR. Some clones are missing from TCRdb's copy, which holds only in-frame ones; the method was immunoSEQ multiplex PCR. The data contain some 130,000 clones, 70% to 85% of them seen just once; the ten biggest clones take up approximately 8.2%. Sequencing was carried out using PBMCs. Source of these receptors: a woman in her 50s in good health and CMV-seropositive.

This clone was detected once. The chain employs TRBV11-2 and TRBJ2-5; 7 bases map to TRBD1. CDR3 length: 14 residues. V lost 7 bases, J lost 5 bases, and 10 bases stayed unmatched. Germline assignment: CDR1 SGHAT and CDR2 FQNNGV. The CDR3 loop is CASTFATRGETQYF. CDR3 nucleotides: TGTGCCAGCACCTTTGCTACCAGGGGGGAGACCCAGTACTTC.

This clone was recorded a few times. This chain uses TRBV2 with TRBJ2-5; D not resolved. Trimming pared 3 bases from V and 2 bases from J, leaving 7 bases between. This CDR3 contains 13 residues. Germline lookup yields CDR1 SNHLY and CDR2 FYNNEI. The CDR3 loop is CASSDLLQETQYF. The CDR3 DNA reads TGTGCCAGCAGTGACCTTTTGCAAGAGACCCAGTACTTC.

This clone occurred once. The V gene is TRBV6-6, the J gene TRBJ1-3; D is perhaps TRBD1 (6 bases). Between the trimmed V and J ends, which lost 0 bases and 1 base, there was a span of 10 bases. The CDR3 sequence is 16 residues long. Germline loops: CDR1 MNHNY, CDR2 SVGAGI (reference sequence). The CDR3 coding sequence is TGTGCCAGCAGTTACTCGGGGGGGCGTTCTGGAAACACCATATATTTT. Amino acid sequence: CASSYSGGRSGNTIYF.

The table lists this clone with a count of one. The CDR3 DNA is TGTGCCAGCAGCGTAGTTGAGGGGGCGGCTGAAGCTTTCTTT. Amino acid sequence: CASSVVEGAAEAFF. The V gene is TRBV9, the J gene TRBJ1-1, with TRBD1 identical over 7 bases. Germline loops: CDR1 SGDLS, CDR2 YYNGEE. This CDR3 comprises 14 residues. V lost 0 bases and J lost 6; bases outside the gene matches: 5. The full variable domain, rest sourced from reference TRBV9 and TRBJ1-1, is DSGVTQTPKHLITATGQRVTLRCSPRSGDLSVYWYQQSLDQGLQFLIQYYNGEERAKGNILERFSAQQFPDLHSELNLSSLELGDSALYFCASSVVEGAAEAFFGQGTRLTVV.

The chain combines TRBV5-1 with TRBJ2-7; D is perhaps TRBD1 (5 bases). V was trimmed by 0 bases and J by 0 bases, leaving 7 bases between them. The CDR3 is 14 amino acids. Germline V gene data show CDR1 as SGHRS and CDR2 as YFSETQ. This CDR3 is CASSLGDSSYEQYF. In DNA form, the CDR3 reads TGCGCCAGCAGCTTGGGCGACAGCTCCTACGAGCAGTACTTC.

The chain joins TRBV25-1 to TRBJ1-2, with TRBD1 matching 7 bases. The CDR3 totals 18 residues. V gave up 4 bases and J gave up 0 bases; unmatched junction bases: 14. Looked up from germline, CDR1 is MGHDK and CDR2 is SYGVNS. CDR3 amino acids: CASSANRGTGGANYGYTF. The CDR3, as DNA: TGTGCCAGCAGTGCGAACAGGGGAACGGGGGGGGCTAACTATGGCTACACCTTC.

The rearrangement uses TRBV5-1 and TRBJ2-5; 7 nucleotides agree with TRBD1. CDR3 length: 14 amino acids. J lost 5 bases, V lost 3 bases, and 7 bases had no gene match. Germline lookup yields CDR1 SGHRS and CDR2 YFSETQ. The CDR3 reads CASSSLETGETQYF. The CDR3 DNA sequence: TGCGCCAGCAGCTCATTAGAGACAGGGGAGACCCAGTACTTC.

V is TRBV7-9 and J is TRBJ2-7, with a possible D match to TRBD1 (7 bases). This CDR3 is built from 16 residues. CDR1 is SEHNR, CDR2 FQNEAQ, per germline (reference sequence). The ends were cut back, 5 bases at V and 2 bases at J, with 19 bases in the middle. In nucleotides, the CDR3 is TGTGCCAGCAGCCCCCGGGGGACAGACATCCCCTACGAGCAGTACTTC. This gives the protein CASSPRGTDIPYEQYF.

This chain joins TRBV5-6 and TRBJ2-3; TRBD2 aligns across 9 bases. The V gene's germline CDR1 is SGHDT and CDR2 YYEEEE. This CDR3 is 15 amino acids long. V trimming: 4 bases; J trimming: 6 bases; junction bases outside the gene matches: 9. Written as DNA, the CDR3 is TGTGCCAGCAGCGATAGCGGGGGCCCGGGGGATACGCAGTATTTT. The encoded protein is CASSDSGGPGDTQYF.

The chain employs TRBV27 and TRBJ2-7; unclear D gene. V lost 3 bases to trimming and J lost 5 bases, with 5 bases between them. Germline V gene lookup returns CDR1 MNHEY and CDR2 SMNVEV (reference sequence). There are 11 residues in the CDR3. CDR3 protein: CASSFGHEQYF. CDR3 DNA: TGTGCCAGCAGTTTTGGCCACGAGCAGTACTTC.

CDR3 residues: CAWSAGLAEETQYF. Written as DNA, the CDR3 is TGTGCCTGGAGTGCGGGACTAGCGGAAGAGACCCAGTACTTC. The genes are TRBV30 and TRBJ2-5, with 11 bases aligning to TRBD2. The length of the CDR3 is 14 residues. The ends lost 1 base at V and 3 bases at J; junction bases unmatched: 1. Germline V gene lookup returns CDR1 GTSNPN and CDR2 SVGIG (reference sequence).

The V call is TRBV4-2, the J call TRBJ2-1, with TRBD2 identical over 13 bases. This CDR3 spans 20 amino acids. The germline gives CDR1 LGHNA, CDR2 YNFKEQ. Trimming cost V 2 bases and J 0 bases; bases outside gene matches: 10. CDR3 DNA: TGTGCCAGCAGCCAAAAACTAGCGGGGGGGGACATAAGCTCCTACAATGAGCAGTTCTTC. Its protein product is CASSQKLAGGDISSYNEQFF.

The rearrangement joins TRBV5-8 to TRBJ2-1; the D is unclear. The CDR3 contains 13 residues. Germline CDR1 reads SGHTS; CDR2 reads YDEGEE. Trimming cost V 3 bases and J 9 bases, with 13 bases left between them. The CDR3 region is CASSSLRTAEQFF. The DNA of the CDR3 is TGTGCCAGCAGCTCTTTGAGAACCGCTGAGCAGTTCTTC.

This clone was recorded a few times. This chain joins TRBV4-3 and TRBJ2-3, with 12 bases matching TRBD2. The CDR3 extends over 19 amino acids. Germline assignment: CDR1 LGHNA and CDR2 YSLEER. Trimming removed 3 bases from V and 2 bases from J; junction bases left unmatched: 12. This CDR3 reads CASSQAASGGAPNTDTQYF. In DNA form, the CDR3 reads TGCGCCAGCAGCCAGGCCGCTAGCGGGGGGGCCCCAAACACAGATACGCAGTATTTT.

The genes are TRBV11-3 and TRBJ1-2; tentatively, D is TRBD1 (5 bases). Trimming shortened V by 7 bases and J by 4 bases, and 13 bases separated the two germline ends. The length of the CDR3 is 13 residues. The germline V gene has CDR1 SGHNT and CDR2 YENEEA. CDR3 nucleotides: TGTGCCAGCACCTGGGGGGGGTTCTATGGCTACACCTTC. It is translated as CASTWGGFYGYTF. Full variable domain (rest looked up from reference TRBV11-3 and TRBJ1-2): EAGVVQSPRYKIIEKKQPVAFWCNPISGHNTLYWYLQNLGQGPELLIRYENEEAVDDSQLPKDRFSAERLKGVDSTLKIQPAELGDSAVYLCASTWGGFYGYTFGSGTRLTVV.

V is TRBV7-2 and J is TRBJ1-1, with D hard to call. Per the germline V gene, CDR1 is SGHTA and CDR2 is FQGNSA. The CDR3 runs to 12 residues. V lost 5 bases, J lost 11 bases, and 15 bases lay in between. The CDR3 sequence: CASSRGDREAFF. Written as DNA, the CDR3 is TGTGCCAGCAGCCGCGGTGATAGGGAGGCTTTCTTT. The full variable domain, in which reference TRBV7-2 and TRBJ1-1 provide the parts outside the CDR3, is GAGVSQSPSNKVTEKGKDVELRCDPISGHTALYWYRQSLGQGLEFLIYFQGNSAPDKSGLPSDRFSAERTGGSVSTLTIQRTQQEDSAVYLCASSRGDREAFFGQGTRLTVV.

V is TRBV7-9 and J is TRBJ1-5, with a tentative D call TRBD1 (6 bases). V was shortened by 5 bases and J by 3 bases, with 14 bases between the two germline ends. The length of the CDR3 is 15 residues. CDR1 is SEHNR and CDR2 is FQNEAQ in the germline V gene (reference sequence). CDR3 in DNA: TGTGCCAGCAGCGCTAAGACAGGTTCCAATCAGCCCCAGCATTTT. As protein: CASSAKTGSNQPQHF.

The chain links TRBV7-9 to TRBJ2-7, with TRBD2 identical over 11 bases. The CDR3 sequence is 16 residues long. Germline assignment: CDR1 SEHNR and CDR2 FQNEAQ (reference sequence). V lost 5 bases to trimming and J lost 5 bases; unmatched junction nucleotides: 11. The CDR3 coding sequence is TGTGCCAGCAGCCGTAAACTAGCGGGGGACCGAGACGAGCAGTACTTC. Protein product: CASSRKLAGDRDEQYF.

The rearrangement joins TRBV7-3 to TRBJ2-3; 7 positions match TRBD1. The ends lost 4 bases at V and 0 bases at J; junction bases unmatched: 7. The CDR3 spans 16 residues. Germline V gene data show CDR1 as SGHTA and CDR2 as FQGTGA. This CDR3 is CASSSTQTGSTDTQYF. In DNA form, the CDR3 reads TGTGCCAGCAGCTCCACCCAGACAGGGAGCACAGATACGCAGTATTTT.

The chain employs TRBV28 and TRBJ2-2; D might be TRBD1 (5 bases). Germline CDR1 reads MDHEN; CDR2 reads SYDVKM. The CDR3 runs to 14 residues. V was shortened by 2 bases and J by 8 bases, with 12 bases between the two germline ends. CDR3 residues: CASSLNQGLGELFF. The CDR3 coding sequence is TGTGCCAGCAGTTTAAACCAGGGTTTAGGGGAGCTGTTTTTT.

This clone was detected only once. The chain couples TRBV28 to TRBJ1-2; TRBD1 might be the D (5 bases). The germline gives CDR1 MDHEN, CDR2 SYDVKM. V was trimmed by 8 bases and J by 0 bases, leaving 7 bases between them. This CDR3 is built from 12 residues. As DNA, the CDR3 is TGTGCCAGCGGGGCCTCTAACTATGGCTACACCTTC. Encoded protein: CASGASNYGYTF.